A single sample gave rise to the 32 T cell receptor beta chains below, sequenced in a study of blood T cell repertoires in COVID-19. Assay used: immunoSEQ multiplex PCR; TCRdb lists only in-frame clones, some missing. The repertoire holds roughly 250,000 clones, with about 80% as singletons. Sequenced input: PBMCs or T cells enriched from blood (not recorded which). All receptors derive from a woman aged 40 to 55 who had been exposed to COVID-19.

V and J are TRBV19 and TRBJ2-7; D is perhaps TRBD2 (5 bases). V gave up 2 bases and J gave up 4 bases, with 12 bases separating them. The CDR3 extends over 14 amino acids. CDR1 and CDR2 from the germline V gene are LNHDA and SQIVND (reference sequence). Written as DNA, the CDR3 is TGTGCCAGTAGTATAATGAGGGATGGGTACGAGCAGTACTTC. It codes for CASSIMRDGYEQYF.

V and J are TRBV11-2 and TRBJ1-1, with unresolved D. The ends were cut back, 5 bases at V and 10 bases at J, with 17 bases in the middle. From germline, CDR1 is SGHAT and CDR2 FQNNGV. This CDR3 has 13 residues. The CDR3 region has the DNA TGTGCCAGCAGCAGTATCGGAACCTCAGGAGCTTTCTTT. Translated, it gives CASSSIGTSGAFF.

This sequence joins TRBV4-1 and TRBJ2-1; 8 nucleotides match TRBD2. The trim removed 8 bases at V and 7 bases at J, leaving 1 base unmatched. The CDR3 length is 11 residues. CDR1 is MGHRA, CDR2 YSYEKL, per germline. The CDR3, as DNA: TGCGCCAGCCGGGGGGGGAATGAGCAGTTCTTC. Its protein product is CASRGGNEQFF.

Note on this clone: The sample contains more than one DNA sequence encoding this CDR3. The chain's CDR3 is CASSQAGQGTYEQYF. The CDR3 region has the DNA TGTGCCAGCAGCCAAGCGGGACAGGGAACCTACGAGCAGTACTTC. The J gene is TRBJ2-7, the V gene TRBV3-1 (or the pseudogene TRBV3-2); TRBD1 agrees at 9 bases. Germline CDR1 is LGHDT and CDR2 is YNNKEL (reference sequence). V dropped 1 base and J dropped 2; count of bases not matched to a gene: 3. This CDR3 contains 15 residues.

The rearrangement links TRBV7-9 to TRBJ2-1, with D possibly TRBD1 on 5 matching bases. Germline loops: CDR1 SEHNR, CDR2 FQNEAQ (reference sequence). V was shortened by 5 bases and J by 3 bases, with 14 bases between the two germline ends. CDR3 length: 15 amino acids. Written as DNA, the CDR3 is TGTGCCAGCAGCATAGGGTCAGGGTACTACAATGAGCAGTTCTTC. This encodes CASSIGSGYYNEQFF. Complete variable domain (other parts from reference TRBV7-9 and TRBJ2-1): DTGVSQNPRHKITKRGQNVTFRCDPISEHNRLYWYRQTLGQGPEFLTYFQNEAQLEKSRLLSDRFSAERPKGSFSTLEIQRTEQGDSAMYLCASSIGSGYYNEQFFGPGTRLTVL.

The rearrangement joins TRBV6-5 to TRBJ1-2, with D possibly matching TRBD1 (5 bases). Germline assignment: CDR1 MNHEY and CDR2 SVGAGI. Trimming pared 0 bases from V and 8 bases from J, leaving 10 bases between. The CDR3 length is 13 residues. The CDR3 sequence is CASSYSQGTGYTF. The CDR3 nucleotides read TGTGCCAGCAGTTACTCCCAGGGAACGGGCTACACCTTC.

This rearrangement joins TRBV5-4 to TRBJ2-5; D might be TRBD2 (6 bases). Trimming removed 3 bases from V and 1 base from J, with 16 bases in between. This CDR3 is built from 16 residues. CDR1 is SGHNT, CDR2 YYREEE, per germline (reference sequence). CDR3 bases: TGTGCCAGCAGCTGGGGGGACGGGACGATCCAAGAGACCCAGTACTTC. Translated: CASSWGDGTIQETQYF.

The chain couples TRBV18 to TRBJ2-1, with 7 positions matching TRBD2. The germline V gene encodes CDR1 KGHSH and CDR2 LQKENI. J gave up 0 bases and V 5 bases, and 10 bases lay outside the gene matches. The length of the CDR3 is 17 residues. CDR3 sequence reads: CASSSESGASSYNEQFF. As DNA, the CDR3 is TGTGCCAGCTCATCGGAAAGCGGGGCGAGCTCCTACAATGAGCAGTTCTTC.

This sequence joins TRBV5-1 and TRBJ1-2, with TRBD1 matching over 8 bases. There are 13 residues in the CDR3. V shed 0 bases and J 7 bases; nucleotides not matched to a gene: 2. The germline gives CDR1 SGHRS, CDR2 YFSETQ. In nucleotides, the CDR3 is TGCGCCAGCAGCTTGGAACAGGGGGTTGGCTACACCTTC. Its protein is CASSLEQGVGYTF.

This clone came up a few times. The chain joins TRBV29-1 to TRBJ1-5; D may be TRBD1 (5 bases). Germline V CDR1 and CDR2: SQVTM, ANQGSEA. Trimming removed 5 bases at V and 8 bases at J, with 16 bases between. CDR3 size: 13 residues. The CDR3 reads CSVQGQGFEPQHF. CDR3 nucleotides: TGCAGCGTTCAAGGTCAGGGTTTTGAGCCCCAGCATTTT.

The CDR3 DNA reads TGCGCCAGCAGTAAAGGGGAGCGGGGGGCCGCAGAGGAGCAGTTCTTC. Its protein is CASSKGERGAAEEQFF. The V gene is TRBV5-1, the J gene TRBJ2-1; TRBD2 matches 9 bases. Germline CDR1 reads SGHRS; CDR2 reads YFSETQ. Trimming cost V 5 bases and J 10 bases; bases outside gene matches: 16. CDR3 length: 16 amino acids. Supplemented by reference TRBV5-1 and TRBJ2-1, the full variable domain reads KAGVTQTPRYLIKTRGQQVTLSCSPISGHRSVSWYQQTPGQGLQFLFEYFSETQRNKGNFPGRFSGRQFSNSRSEMNVSTLELGDSALYLCASSKGERGAAEEQFFGPGTRLTVL.

The rearrangement uses TRBV6-5 and TRBJ1-1, with 7 bases matching TRBD1. Germline V gene sequence: CDR1 MNHEY, CDR2 SVGAGI. This CDR3 spans 13 amino acids. J was trimmed by 6 bases and V by 7 bases; bases with no gene match: 8. The CDR3 spells CASTTTGIPEAFF. DNA for the CDR3: TGTGCCAGCACGACGACAGGGATCCCTGAAGCTTTCTTT.

The chain recombines TRBV15 with TRBJ1-2; maybe TRBD1 (5 bases). Germline CDR1 reads LNHNV; CDR2 reads YYDKDF (reference sequence). This CDR3 region has 18 residues. V was pared by 0 bases and J by 0 bases, with 17 bases between. CDR3 loop: CATSRDPRWIGANYGYTF. The CDR3 DNA follows: TGTGCCACCAGCAGAGATCCGCGTTGGATAGGGGCTAACTATGGCTACACCTTC.

This clone was detected ten times or more. This chain connects TRBV9 to TRBJ2-3; D is ambiguous. This CDR3 is 14 amino acids long. V gave up 3 bases and J gave up 6 bases, with 14 bases separating them. Germline values: CDR1 SGDLS, CDR2 YYNGEE. The CDR3 here is CASSATIQSDTQYF. CDR3 DNA sequence: TGTGCCAGCAGCGCCACAATTCAGTCCGATACGCAGTATTTT. Looking up the rest from reference TRBV9 and TRBJ2-3 gives the full variable domain: DSGVTQTPKHLITATGQRVTLRCSPRSGDLSVYWYQQSLDQGLQFLIQYYNGEERAKGNILERFSAQQFPDLHSELNLSSLELGDSALYFCASSATIQSDTQYFGPGTRLTVL.

The chain uses TRBV3-1 (or the pseudogene TRBV3-2) and TRBJ2-1; D is unclear. This CDR3 is 13 amino acids long. Trimming stripped 3 bases from V and 5 bases from J, with 8 bases between. Germline values: CDR1 LGHDT, CDR2 YNNKEL (reference sequence). CDR3 DNA: TGTGCCAGCAGCCAGGCTTTGCACAATGAGCAGTTCTTC. Residues: CASSQALHNEQFF.

This clone was observed a handful of times. The rearrangement joins TRBV5-1 to TRBJ2-7; 8 bases map to TRBD1. CDR3 size: 14 residues. Per the germline V gene, CDR1 is SGHRS and CDR2 is YFSETQ. J was trimmed by 8 bases and V by 0 bases; bases with no gene match: 7. CDR3 sequence (DNA): TGCGCCAGCAGCTTGGCCGGAGGACAGGGCCAGCAGTACTTC. Its translation is CASSLAGGQGQQYF.

The rearrangement links TRBV11-3 to TRBJ2-5; D is perhaps TRBD1 (6 bases). The germline V gene has CDR1 SGHNT and CDR2 YENEEA. The ends were cut back, 1 base at V and 7 bases at J, with 10 bases in the middle. The CDR3 has 13 amino acids. This CDR3 is CASSLGDRRTQYF. CDR3 bases: TGTGCCAGCAGCTTAGGCGACAGGAGGACCCAGTACTTC.

This clone was observed a handful of times. The chain links TRBV10-3 to TRBJ2-1; D is unresolved. CDR1 is ENHRY and CDR2 is SYGVKD in the germline V gene. The ends were cut back, 5 bases at V and 4 bases at J, with 3 bases in the middle. This CDR3 is built from 11 residues. The DNA for the CDR3 is TGTGCCATCAGTTCTTACAATGAGCAGTTCTTC. Its protein is CAISSYNEQFF.

The chain links TRBV4-2 to TRBJ2-1; TRBD2 aligns across 9 bases. The CDR3 length is 16 residues. Germline loops: CDR1 LGHNA, CDR2 YNFKEQ. After removal of 0 bases from V and 3 bases from J, the junction contained 3 bases not matched to a gene. The DNA of the CDR3 is TGTGCCAGCAGCCAAGATCGAGCGGGGGGCTACAATGAGCAGTTCTTC. Protein: CASSQDRAGGYNEQFF.

The chain has TRBV5-4 and TRBJ2-7; 9 nucleotides align to TRBD1. The germline CDR1 and CDR2 sequences are SGHNT and YYREEE (reference sequence). CDR3 length: 14 amino acids. V trimming: 3 bases; J trimming: 9 bases; junction bases outside the gene matches: 10. CDR3 region: CASSSPGQGRSQYF. The CDR3 bases are TGTGCCAGCAGCTCTCCGGGACAGGGAAGGTCGCAGTACTTC.

CDR3 residues: CASASRGYQPQHF. Written as DNA, the CDR3 is TGTGCCAGCGCCTCAAGGGGGTATCAGCCCCAGCATTTT. This sequence joins TRBV12-3 or TRBV12-4 and TRBJ1-5, with TRBD1 as a possible D gene (6 bases). The CDR3 length is 13 residues. The V gene lost 8 bases and the J gene lost 5 bases, with 13 bases spanning the gap.

The chain employs TRBV7-9 and TRBJ1-1; possible D gene TRBD1, 6 bases. CDR1 is SEHNR and CDR2 is FQNEAQ in the germline V gene (reference sequence). Trimming removed 3 bases from V and 1 base from J, with 12 bases in between. The CDR3 covers 15 residues. The CDR3 nucleotides read TGTGCCAGCAGCTTCCACAGGGATTCGAACACTGAAGCTTTCTTT. Its translation is CASSFHRDSNTEAFF.

This clone was detected many times. The chain has TRBV11-2 and TRBJ2-3, with D maybe TRBD2 (6 bases). With 5 bases removed from V and 1 base from J, the gap between germline ends came to 13 bases. From germline, CDR1 is SGHAT and CDR2 FQNNGV. The CDR3 totals 15 residues. For the CDR3, the DNA is TGTGCCAGCAGCCCACTCGGAGGGGGCACAGATACGCAGTATTTT. Amino acid sequence: CASSPLGGGTDTQYF. The full variable domain, completed using reference TRBV11-2 and TRBJ2-3, is EAGVAQSPRYKIIEKRQSVAFWCNPISGHATLYWYQQILGQGPKLLIQFQNNGVVDDSQLPKDRFSAERLKGVDSTLKIQPAKLEDSAVYLCASSPLGGGTDTQYFGPGTRLTVL.

The rearrangement links TRBV27 to TRBJ1-5; the D gene is possibly TRBD1 (5 bases). Germline V gene lookup returns CDR1 MNHEY and CDR2 SMNVEV (reference sequence). This CDR3 has 16 amino acids. V lost 1 base to trimming and J lost 2 bases, with 12 bases between them. CDR3: CASSLYGRAGNQPQHF. CDR3 DNA: TGTGCCAGCAGTTTATACGGCAGGGCGGGCAATCAGCCCCAGCATTTT.

This chain uses TRBV6-5 with TRBJ1-1; 8 bases line up with TRBD1. With V trimmed by 3 bases and J by 7 bases, 7 bases remained unmatched. The V gene's germline CDR1 is MNHEY and CDR2 SVGAGI. CDR3 size: 14 residues. The CDR3 DNA follows: TGTGCCAGCAGTTATCTACAGGGGGGGGGTGAAGCTTTCTTT. Amino acids: CASSYLQGGGEAFF.

As DNA, the CDR3 is TGTGCCAGCAGCCGCGGGACCGAGCAGTACTTC. This encodes CASSRGTEQYF. The chain employs TRBV7-2 and TRBJ2-7, with D possibly being TRBD2 (6 bases). Germline CDR1 and CDR2: SGHTA and FQGNSA. There are 11 residues in the CDR3. Trimming removed 5 bases from V and 6 bases from J, with 8 bases in between.

The chain is built from TRBV2 and TRBJ2-3, with 12 bases aligning to TRBD2. CDR3 length equals 16 residues. Trimming took 5 bases from V and 1 from J; bases not matched to a gene: 4. Germline CDR1 reads SNHLY; CDR2 reads FYNNEI. The CDR3 here is CASSPRTSGGTDTQYF. The CDR3 DNA is TGTGCCAGCAGTCCCAGGACTAGCGGGGGCACAGATACGCAGTATTTT.

This sequence joins TRBV4-1 and TRBJ2-5; D may be TRBD1 (6 bases). The CDR3 length is 11 residues. From germline, CDR1 is MGHRA and CDR2 YSYEKL. Trimming removed 10 bases from V and 5 bases from J, with 11 bases in between. CDR3 sequence (DNA): TGCGCCACGGGTGGGGGCGAGACCCAGTACTTC. Its translation: CATGGGETQYF.

The chain combines TRBV5-5 with TRBJ1-2; maybe TRBD1 (6 bases). Germline V gene sequence: CDR1 SGHKS, CDR2 YYEKEE (reference sequence). This CDR3 comprises 15 residues. Trimming removed 4 bases from V and 4 bases from J, with 17 bases in between. In DNA, the CDR3 is TGTGCCAGCAGCCACTCGGGGGGCGGCTTCTATGGCTACACCTTC. Encoded protein: CASSHSGGGFYGYTF. Using reference TRBV5-5 and TRBJ1-2 for the parts outside the CDR3, the full variable domain is DAGVTQSPTHLIKTRGQQVTLRCSPISGHKSVSWYQQVLGQGPQFIFQYYEKEERGRGNFPDRFSARQFPNYSSELNVNALLLGDSALYLCASSHSGGGFYGYTFGSGTRLTVV.

The chain links TRBV23-1 to TRBJ1-3; possible D gene TRBD1, 5 bases. TRBV23-1 is labeled an ORF, and its function is uncertain. The V end was cut by 0 bases, the J end by 4 bases, with 16 bases between. The CDR3 consists of 17 residues. DNA for the CDR3: TGCGCCAGCAGTCAATCATTAATAGGACACCGCGGAAACACCATATATTTT. Amino acid sequence: CASSQSLIGHRGNTIYF.

This clone was observed a few times. V and J are TRBV6-2 or TRBV6-3 and TRBJ1-2, with TRBD1 identical over 8 bases. CDR3 length equals 15 residues. After removal of 4 bases from V and 4 bases from J, the junction contained 8 bases not matched to a gene. Germline CDR1 reads MNHEY; CDR2 reads SVGEGT. The CDR3 nucleotides are TGTGCCAGCAGTTTTTCCCGACAGGGGATCTATGGCTACACCTTC. It codes for CASSFSRQGIYGYTF.

The V call is TRBV6-5, the J call TRBJ1-1; D remains ambiguous. Between the trimmed V and J ends, which lost 5 bases and 0 bases, there was a span of 7 bases. The CDR3 runs 13 residues. The germline V gene has CDR1 MNHEY and CDR2 SVGAGI. In DNA form, the CDR3 reads TGTGCCAGCAGTCTCGGGATGAACACTGAAGCTTTCTTT. Residues: CASSLGMNTEAFF.